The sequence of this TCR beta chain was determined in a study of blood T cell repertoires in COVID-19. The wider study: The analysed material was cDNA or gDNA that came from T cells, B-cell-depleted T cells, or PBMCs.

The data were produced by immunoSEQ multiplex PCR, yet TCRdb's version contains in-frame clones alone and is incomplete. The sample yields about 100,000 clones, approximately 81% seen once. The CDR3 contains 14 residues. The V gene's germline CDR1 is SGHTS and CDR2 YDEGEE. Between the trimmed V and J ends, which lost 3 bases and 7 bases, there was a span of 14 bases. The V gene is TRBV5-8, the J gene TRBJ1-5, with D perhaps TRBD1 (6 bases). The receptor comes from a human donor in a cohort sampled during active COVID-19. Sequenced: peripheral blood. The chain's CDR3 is CASSSYRDGQPQHF. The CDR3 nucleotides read TGTGCCAGCAGCTCATACAGGGATGGACAGCCCCAGCATTTT. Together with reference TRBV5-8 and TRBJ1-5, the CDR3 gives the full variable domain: EAGVTQSPTHLIKTRGQQATLRCSPISGHTSVYWYQQALGLGLQFLLWYDEGEERNRGNFPPRFSGRQFPNYSSELNVNALELEDSALYLCASSSYRDGQPQHFGDGTRLSIL.